Listed here are 22 T cell receptor beta chains from one sample, sequenced in a study of PD-L1 blockade in urothelial cancer. The time point denotes: peripheral blood 6 weeks after treatment start. The assay was immunoSEQ multiplex PCR, and TCRdb's table has in-frame clones only and misses some. The sample holds over 100,000 clones, roughly 90% seen once. The sequenced sample was PBMCs, obtained around atezolizumab (anti-PD-L1) treatment. These receptor sequences come from a man in his 60s with urothelial cancer.

This clone was counted once. V gene TRBV4-1 combines with J gene TRBJ1-5; D unresolved. The CDR3 consists of 17 residues. Per the germline V gene, CDR1 is MGHRA and CDR2 is YSYEKL. Trimming took 0 bases from V and 0 from J, leaving 12 bases between them. Written as DNA, the CDR3 is TGCGCCAGCAGCCAAGATACCGGGAAGTATAGCAATCAGCCCCAGCATTTT. Its translation: CASSQDTGKYSNQPQHF.

The chain links TRBV29-1 to TRBJ2-5, with 14 bases lining up with TRBD2. The V segment lost 7 bases and the J segment 4 bases; nucleotides outside the gene matches: 5. CDR3 size: 14 residues. CDR1 and CDR2 (germline): SQVTM, ANQGSEA. Written as DNA, the CDR3 is TGCAGCGCTGGACTAGCGGGGGGAAGAGAGACCCAGTACTTC. This encodes CSAGLAGGRETQYF.

This clone was recorded once. In DNA form, the CDR3 reads TGTGCCAGCAGCACCGATGTGACAGGGAACACTGAAGCTTTCTTT. Residues: CASSTDVTGNTEAFF. This chain joins TRBV28 and TRBJ1-1, with D possibly TRBD1 on 6 matching bases. The germline V and J ends were trimmed by 6 bases and 1 base, with 15 bases remaining between them. This CDR3 has 15 amino acids. Germline-derived CDR1 and CDR2 are MDHEN and SYDVKM.

The chain employs TRBV28 and TRBJ1-4; D possibly corresponds to TRBD1 (5 bases). CDR1 MDHEN and CDR2 SYDVKM come from the germline V gene. CDR3 length equals 15 residues. The V end was cut by 3 bases, the J end by 8 bases, with 16 bases between. The CDR3 DNA follows: TGTGCCAGCAGTTTGGGCGGCAGGGCGGCCGAAAAACTGTTTTTT. This encodes CASSLGGRAAEKLFF.

The V call is TRBV19, the J call TRBJ1-3; unclear D gene. The CDR3 runs 14 residues. Germline assignment: CDR1 LNHDA and CDR2 SQIVND (reference sequence). Trimming cost V 6 bases and J 0 bases, with 9 bases left between them. The chain's CDR3 is CASRGRSSGNTIYF. The CDR3, as DNA: TGTGCCAGTAGGGGGAGAAGCTCTGGAAACACCATATATTTT.

The V call is TRBV5-1, the J call TRBJ2-7; TRBD1 aligns across 7 bases. V was clipped by 3 bases and J by 0 bases; unmatched bases: 6. CDR1 is SGHRS and CDR2 is YFSETQ in the germline V gene. CDR3 length: 15 amino acids. CDR3 DNA: TGCGCCAGCAGCTCAACCGGGACAGCCTCCTACGAGCAGTACTTC. This translates into CASSSTGTASYEQYF. Full variable domain (rest looked up from reference TRBV5-1 and TRBJ2-7): KAGVTQTPRYLIKTRGQQVTLSCSPISGHRSVSWYQQTPGQGLQFLFEYFSETQRNKGNFPGRFSGRQFSNSRSEMNVSTLELGDSALYLCASSSTGTASYEQYFGPGTRLTVT.

This chain links TRBV11-2 with TRBJ2-3; TRBD2 agrees at 12 bases. There are 16 residues in the CDR3. Germline-derived CDR1 and CDR2 are SGHAT and FQNNGV. V dropped 5 bases and J dropped 7; count of bases not matched to a gene: 10. In DNA form, the CDR3 reads TGTGCCAGCAGCCGGTCCTCTAGCGGGGGGGCGTATACGCAGTATTTT. Protein sequence: CASSRSSSGGAYTQYF.

This clone has a handful of counts. The chain recombines TRBV10-1 with TRBJ2-7, with 7 bases matching TRBD1. The V gene's germline CDR1 is WNHNN and CDR2 SYGVQD (reference sequence). The CDR3 is 13 residues long. The ends lost 0 bases at V and 6 bases at J; junction bases unmatched: 2. The CDR3 DNA follows: TGCGCCAGCAGTGAGTCGACAGGGCGCGAGCAGTACTTC. Translation gives CASSESTGREQYF.

The chain employs TRBV6-1 and TRBJ2-2; 9 nucleotides line up with TRBD1. The CDR3 totals 14 residues. CDR1 and CDR2 from the germline V gene are MNHNS and SASEGT. J gave up 7 bases and V 7 bases, and 7 bases lay outside the gene matches. The CDR3 reads CASTRQGGGGELFF. The CDR3, as DNA: TGTGCCAGCACACGACAGGGGGGGGGCGGGGAGCTGTTTTTT.

This chain uses TRBV6-5 with TRBJ2-3; D perhaps matches TRBD2 (5 bases). Germline values: CDR1 MNHEY, CDR2 SVGAGI. V was cut by 6 bases and J by 5 bases, with 12 bases left in between. The CDR3 has 13 amino acids. Written as DNA, the CDR3 is TGTGCCAGCAGCGGTCCGGGGATAGATACGCAGTATTTT. This codes for CASSGPGIDTQYF.

The chain uses TRBV28 and TRBJ2-1, with a weak D call TRBD1 (6 bases). Per germline, CDR1 MDHEN and CDR2 SYDVKM. The CDR3 is 13 residues long. The germline V and J ends were trimmed by 6 bases and 10 bases, with 16 bases remaining between them. CDR3 loop: CASSENRVEEQFF. The DNA of the CDR3 is TGTGCCAGCAGCGAGAACAGGGTCGAGGAGCAGTTCTTC.

Points on this clone: At one end, the junction sequence differs from germline, possibly due to a read error. This chain connects TRBV6-4 to TRBJ2-1; D may be TRBD2 (5 bases). This CDR3 has 16 amino acids. CDR1 MRHNA and CDR2 SNTAGT come from the germline V gene. The DNA for the CDR3 is TGTGCCAGCAGTTACTCCTCGGGGAGAGGTTACAATGAGCAGTTCTTC. Its translation: CASSYSSGRGYNEQFF.

The CDR3 DNA reads TGTGCCAGCAGTTACGAGCGGGGGTACGCCCACGAGCAGTACTTC. It translates to CASSYERGYAHEQYF. The rearrangement links TRBV6-6 to TRBJ2-7, with 8 bases lining up with TRBD2. The germline CDR1 and CDR2 sequences are MNHNY and SVGAGI (reference sequence). The V segment lost 2 bases and the J segment 5 bases; nucleotides outside the gene matches: 8. This CDR3 contains 15 residues.

The DNA of the CDR3 is TGTGCCAGCAGCACGCAGGGGGCTCTGACCTACGAGCAGTACTTC. This codes for CASSTQGALTYEQYF. This chain uses TRBV6-1 with TRBJ2-7; the match to TRBD1 covers 8 bases. This CDR3 is built from 15 residues. V trimming: 6 bases; J trimming: 2 bases; junction bases outside the gene matches: 9. The germline V gene encodes CDR1 MNHNS and CDR2 SASEGT.

This chain's CDR3 is CASSLIGEETQYF. CDR3 bases: TGTGCCAGCAGTTTAATCGGGGAAGAGACCCAGTACTTC. V is TRBV28 and J is TRBJ2-5, with D possibly being TRBD2 (5 bases). The germline gives CDR1 MDHEN, CDR2 SYDVKM. This CDR3 contains 13 residues. Trimming removed 2 bases from V and 3 bases from J, with 7 bases in between. The whole variable domain, filled in from reference TRBV28 and TRBJ2-5, reads DVKVTQSSRYLVKRTGEKVFLECVQDMDHENMFWYRQDPGLGLRLIYFSYDVKMKEKGDIPEGYSVSREKKERFSLILESASTNQTSMYLCASSLIGEETQYFGPGTRLLVL.

The chain couples TRBV7-9 to TRBJ2-7, with a weak D call TRBD2 (5 bases). This CDR3 spans 14 amino acids. V was pared by 1 base and J by 5 bases, with 12 bases between. Per the germline V gene, CDR1 is SEHNR and CDR2 is FQNEAQ (reference sequence). As DNA, the CDR3 is TGTGCCAGCAGCTTAGAACTAGTCGTCCACGAGCAGTACTTC. Protein product: CASSLELVVHEQYF.

In nucleotides, the CDR3 is TGTGCCAGCAGTCTCGTAATGAACACTGAAGCTTTCTTT. Protein product: CASSLVMNTEAFF. The chain uses TRBV2 and TRBJ1-1; D call uncertain. Per germline, CDR1 SNHLY and CDR2 FYNNEI. The CDR3 spans 13 residues. V was clipped by 5 bases and J by 0 bases, with 7 bases between them.

The genes are TRBV29-1 and TRBJ2-5, with 12 bases that match TRBD1. Trimming took 6 bases from V and 5 from J; bases not matched to a gene: 7. Germline V gene sequence: CDR1 SQVTM, CDR2 ANQGSEA. This CDR3 region has 14 residues. CDR3 residues: CSVRDRGRGETQYF. DNA for the CDR3: TGCAGCGTACGGGACAGGGGGCGAGGGGAGACCCAGTACTTC.

This clone was seen only a few times. The V and J genes are TRBV5-3 and TRBJ1-1; 7 bases are shared with TRBD1. TRBV5-3 is given ORF status, its function remaining uncertain. The V segment lost 2 bases and the J segment 6 bases; nucleotides outside the gene matches: 22. CDR3 length: 19 residues. The CDR3 protein is CARSFLAWDSSKSHAEAFF. The CDR3 DNA reads as TGTGCCAGAAGCTTCCTAGCCTGGGACAGCAGTAAGTCGCACGCTGAAGCTTTCTTT.

The chain uses TRBV5-4 and TRBJ2-5, with 12 bases identical to TRBD2. The trim removed 0 bases at V and 5 bases at J, leaving 8 bases unmatched. This CDR3 has 17 residues. Germline values: CDR1 SGHNT, CDR2 YYREEE (reference sequence). The CDR3 here is CASSLAGRLAGAETQYF. DNA for the CDR3: TGTGCCAGCAGCTTGGCTGGGAGACTAGCGGGGGCTGAGACCCAGTACTTC.

The V call is TRBV6-4, the J call TRBJ1-5; unclear D gene. Germline CDR1 MRHNA, CDR2 SNTAGT. The CDR3 extends over 15 amino acids. V lost 4 bases, J lost 3 bases, and 13 bases lay in between. Here the CDR3 reads CASSVRGVYNQPQHF. The CDR3 coding sequence is TGTGCCAGCAGTGTACGCGGGGTCTACAATCAGCCCCAGCATTTT.

This clone was observed a handful of times. The chain carries TRBV18 and TRBJ1-5, with a weak D call TRBD1 (6 bases). Germline assignment: CDR1 KGHSH and CDR2 LQKENI. This CDR3 has 15 residues. V shed 0 bases and J shed 2 bases, with 8 bases lying between them. The CDR3 here is CASSPPGAGNQPQHF. The DNA of the CDR3 is TGTGCCAGCTCACCACCGGGGGCAGGCAATCAGCCCCAGCATTTT.